This T cell receptor beta chain was obtained from a study of blood T cell repertoires in COVID-19. Study in general: The United States, Italy and Spain provided the acute and convalescent COVID-19 samples. The analysed material was cDNA or gDNA that came from T cells, B-cell-depleted T cells, or PBMCs.

This clone turned up a few times. This CDR3 is built from 14 residues. Trimming removed 2 bases from V and 0 bases from J, with 8 bases in between. From germline, CDR1 is MNHEY and CDR2 SVGEGT. Authors' analysis steps: The authors estimated nucleated cell counts from reference gene primer amplification. The method was immunoSEQ multiplex PCR; TCRdb's version includes in-frame clones alone and lacks a portion of them. Clone size and V and J calls were adopted from that table, with D and trimming inferred from the DNA. The sample has over 100,000 clones; 70% to 90% are singletons. Sequencing input: peripheral blood. The sequence came from a man in his forties or fifties with acute or convalescent COVID-19. This chain connects TRBV6-2 or TRBV6-3 to TRBJ2-7, with D possibly matching TRBD1 (5 bases). The CDR3 DNA follows: TGTGCCAGCAGTTACCCGACAGCCTCCTACGAGCAGTACTTC. It specifies CASSYPTASYEQYF.